Shown below are 20 T cell receptor beta chains from a single sample sequenced in a study of CD8+ T cells in alopecia areata. Treatment of the sample: oral pan-JAK inhibitor, 5-10 mg twice daily. Sequencing used cDNA as its template, made by extracting RNA and reverse transcribing it. Clones were read by immunoSEQ multiplex PCR, and TCRdb kept only the in-frame ones, dropping some. The sample shows more than 90,000 clones, roughly 63% of them seen only once. This sample comprised CD8+ T cells sorted from blood, obtained at week 4, from a patient treated with tofacitinib. Receptors were obtained from a human donor with alopecia areata.

This chain joins TRBV7-9 and TRBJ2-3, with TRBD1 matching 7 bases. The junction had 5 bases not matched to a gene; V was cut back by 1 base and J by 4 bases. This CDR3 region has 15 residues. Looked up from germline, CDR1 is SEHNR and CDR2 is FQNEAQ (reference sequence). The CDR3 protein is CASSLGQGRADTQYF. The DNA of the CDR3 is TGTGCCAGCAGCTTAGGACAGGGTCGGGCAGATACGCAGTATTTT.

The chain combines TRBV30 with TRBJ2-7, with 7 nucleotides matching TRBD1. The V segment lost 6 bases and the J segment 2 bases; nucleotides outside the gene matches: 7. CDR1 and CDR2 (germline): GTSNPN, SVGIG (reference sequence). This CDR3 has 13 residues. The CDR3 loop reads CACEQGKAYEQYF. CDR3 DNA: TGTGCCTGCGAACAGGGGAAGGCCTACGAGCAGTACTTC.

The DNA for the CDR3 is TGTGCCACCAGCAACCCTAGGGGTGTGGGTGAAAAACTGTTTTTT. It is translated as CATSNPRGVGEKLFF. The V gene is TRBV15, the J gene TRBJ1-4; the D gene is possibly TRBD1 (5 bases). Germline-derived CDR1 and CDR2 are LNHNV and YYDKDF (reference sequence). The CDR3 has 15 residues. V lost 4 bases and J 7 bases, leaving 16 bases between the germline ends.

This sequence joins TRBV29-1 and TRBJ1-2; D not resolved. The ends were cut back, 0 bases at V and 4 bases at J, with 12 bases in the middle. The germline V gene has CDR1 SQVTM and CDR2 ANQGSEA. This CDR3 is built from 14 residues. The CDR3 loop reads CSVEDLSQAYGYTF. In DNA, the CDR3 is TGCAGCGTTGAAGATCTTTCGCAGGCCTATGGCTACACCTTC.

The chain combines TRBV19 with TRBJ2-1, with no clear D. CDR1 is LNHDA, CDR2 SQIVND, per germline (reference sequence). The CDR3 runs 14 residues. Trimming took off 2 bases at V and 0 bases at J, with 5 bases between the two ends. The CDR3 is CASSIKSSYNEQFF. Here the CDR3 DNA reads TGTGCCAGTAGTATAAAGAGCTCCTACAATGAGCAGTTCTTC.

As concerns this clone: Distinct nucleotide sequences in the sample also encode this CDR3. The rearrangement joins TRBV30 to TRBJ1-1; tentative D call: TRBD1 (6 bases). Trimming removed 5 bases at V and 6 bases at J, with 10 bases between. Germline values: CDR1 GTSNPN, CDR2 SVGIG (reference sequence). This CDR3 has 11 amino acids. The CDR3 sequence: CAWGGGPEAFF. DNA for the CDR3: TGTGCCTGGGGAGGGGGGCCTGAAGCTTTCTTT.

The chain carries TRBV7-9 and TRBJ2-5, with D unclear. There are 14 residues in the CDR3. Germline lookup yields CDR1 SEHNR and CDR2 FQNEAQ (reference sequence). The V end lost 3 bases, the J end lost 4 bases, and 12 bases lay between the germline ends. CDR3 bases: TGTGCCAGCAGCTTTACAGAGTCCCCAGAGACCCAGTACTTC. This gives the protein CASSFTESPETQYF.

The rearrangement uses TRBV5-6 and TRBJ2-7; 9 positions agree with TRBD2. CDR1 is SGHDT and CDR2 is YYEEEE in the germline V gene. Trimming cost V 3 bases and J 4 bases; bases outside gene matches: 5. CDR3 size: 14 residues. The CDR3 loop reads CASSSGLARYEQYF. For the CDR3, the DNA is TGTGCCAGCAGCTCGGGACTAGCTCGGTACGAGCAGTACTTC.

The V and J genes are TRBV29-1 and TRBJ2-3, with no clear D. This CDR3 spans 15 amino acids. V was clipped by 3 bases and J by 0 bases, with 13 bases between them. CDR1 and CDR2 from the germline V gene are SQVTM and ANQGSEA. The DNA for the CDR3 is TGCAGCGTTGATCTCTTGACACGGAGCACAGATACGCAGTATTTT. Amino acid sequence: CSVDLLTRSTDTQYF.

CDR3 nucleotides: TGTGCCAGCAGCCAAGATCCCCTCCTAGAGGGCGGGGAGCTGTTTTTT. This gives the protein CASSQDPLLEGGELFF. The rearrangement links TRBV4-2 to TRBJ2-2, with D possibly TRBD2 on 5 matching bases. Germline V CDR1 and CDR2: LGHNA, YNFKEQ. The CDR3 spans 16 residues. V shed 0 bases and J shed 7 bases, with 15 bases lying between them.

This clone was counted only a few times. The V gene is TRBV7-9, the J gene TRBJ2-2, with 8 bases fitting TRBD1. CDR1 SEHNR and CDR2 FQNEAQ come from the germline V gene (reference sequence). The ends lost 4 bases at V and 5 bases at J; junction bases unmatched: 9. CDR3 length: 16 residues. The CDR3 sequence: CASSSKWTGTTGELFF. In DNA form, the CDR3 reads TGTGCCAGCAGCTCCAAATGGACAGGGACAACCGGGGAGCTGTTTTTT.

The chain combines TRBV7-2 with TRBJ2-3; TRBD2 matches 12 bases. Per the germline V gene, CDR1 is SGHTA and CDR2 is FQGNSA. This CDR3 region has 15 residues. Germline trimming cut 1 base from V and 4 bases from J; bases unmatched to any gene: 0. As DNA, the CDR3 is TGTGCCAGCAGCTTAGGGACTAGCGGGGCAGATACGCAGTATTTT. Protein sequence: CASSLGTSGADTQYF.

This chain uses TRBV27 with TRBJ2-7; D possibly corresponds to TRBD1 (6 bases). The CDR3 runs 15 residues. The V gene's germline CDR1 is MNHEY and CDR2 SMNVEV (reference sequence). Trimming removed 5 bases from V and 0 bases from J, with 14 bases in between. CDR3 amino acids: CASSPGQYSSYEQYF. CDR3 DNA: TGTGCCAGCAGTCCTGGACAGTACAGCTCCTACGAGCAGTACTTC.

This chain joins TRBV29-1 and TRBJ2-7, with a tentative D call TRBD2 (6 bases). CDR1 SQVTM and CDR2 ANQGSEA come from the germline V gene. V shed 0 bases and J shed 0 bases, with 9 bases lying between them. The CDR3 runs to 14 residues. In DNA form, the CDR3 reads TGCAGCGTTGAAGAGAGGGACTCCTCCTACGAGCAGTACTTC. Protein sequence: CSVEERDSSYEQYF.

The rearrangement joins TRBV15 to TRBJ2-7, with 8 bases matching TRBD1. The CDR3 extends over 14 amino acids. Germline CDR1 LNHNV, CDR2 YYDKDF (reference sequence). The V and J ends lost 3 bases and 2 bases, in that order; junction bases with no gene match: 3. CDR3 sequence reads: CATSRGTGTYEQYF. CDR3 nucleotides: TGTGCCACCAGCAGGGGGACAGGTACCTACGAGCAGTACTTC.

This clone showed up just once. This rearrangement joins TRBV29-1 to TRBJ1-1; D perhaps matches TRBD1 (5 bases). This CDR3 is 13 amino acids long. Germline V gene data show CDR1 as SQVTM and CDR2 as ANQGSEA. Trimming removed 2 bases from V and 1 base from J, with 8 bases in between. The DNA for the CDR3 is TGCAGCGTTGAATTAGGACAGAACACTGAAGCTTTCTTT. Amino acid sequence: CSVELGQNTEAFF. The whole variable domain, remainder taken from reference TRBV29-1 and TRBJ1-1, is SAVISQKPSRDICQRGTSLTIQCQVDSQVTMMFWYRQQPGQSLTLIATANQGSEATYESGFVIDKFPISRPNLTFSTLTVSNMSPEDSSIYLCSVELGQNTEAFFGQGTRLTVV.

This clone was seen a handful of times. The chain recombines TRBV30 with TRBJ2-1; 10 bases match TRBD2. The CDR3 spans 13 residues. Germline-derived CDR1 and CDR2 are GTSNPN and SVGIG (reference sequence). The J segment lost 8 bases and the V segment lost 7 bases, leaving 8 bases of the junction unmatched. This CDR3 is CASAGGLFDEQFF. The CDR3 DNA reads as TGTGCCTCAGCGGGGGGGCTCTTCGATGAGCAGTTCTTC.

The J gene is TRBJ2-3, the V gene TRBV9; 10 nucleotides line up with TRBD2. The CDR3 sequence is 14 residues long. The V segment lost 7 bases and the J segment 5 bases; nucleotides outside the gene matches: 7. Germline values: CDR1 SGDLS, CDR2 YYNGEE. The CDR3 DNA reads as TGTGCCAGCGGAGCGGGGGGGACCGGAGATACGCAGTATTTT. It is translated as CASGAGGTGDTQYF.

The chain has TRBV29-1 and TRBJ2-3; tentatively, D is TRBD1 or TRBD2 (5 bases each). V gave up 4 bases and J gave up 2 bases, with 16 bases separating them. Germline values: CDR1 SQVTM, CDR2 ANQGSEA. This CDR3 contains 15 residues. The CDR3 DNA reads as TGCAGCGTTGGGGGGATGGACGGGCCCACAGATACGCAGTATTTT. This encodes CSVGGMDGPTDTQYF.

The CDR3 is CASSEQGTPNQPQHF. The DNA of the CDR3 is TGTGCCAGCAGTGAACAGGGGACCCCGAATCAGCCCCAGCATTTT. V and J are TRBV25-1 and TRBJ1-5; TRBD1 is a possible D gene (6 bases). Germline assignment: CDR1 MGHDK and CDR2 SYGVNS. The CDR3 consists of 15 residues. V was shortened by 2 bases and J by 4 bases, with 12 bases between the two germline ends.